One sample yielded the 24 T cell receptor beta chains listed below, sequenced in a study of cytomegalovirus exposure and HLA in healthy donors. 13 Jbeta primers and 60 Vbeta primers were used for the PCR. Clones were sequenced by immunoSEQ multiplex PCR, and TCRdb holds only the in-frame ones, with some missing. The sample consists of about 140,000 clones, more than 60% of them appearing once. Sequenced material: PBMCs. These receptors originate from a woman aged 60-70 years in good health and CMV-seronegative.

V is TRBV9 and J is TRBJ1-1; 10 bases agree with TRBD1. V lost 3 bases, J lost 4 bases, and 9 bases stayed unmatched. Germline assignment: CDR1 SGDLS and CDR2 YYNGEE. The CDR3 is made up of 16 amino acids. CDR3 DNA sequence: TGTGCCAGCAGCGCGACAGGGGGCTCAGTAAGCACTGAAGCTTTCTTT. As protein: CASSATGGSVSTEAFF.

CDR3 coding DNA: TGTGCCATCTCCCCGGGACAGGGAACCGAAAAACTGTTTTTT. It codes for CAISPGQGTEKLFF. V usage is TRBV10-3 and J usage is TRBJ1-4; 9 bases fit TRBD1. Germline CDR1 and CDR2: ENHRY and SYGVKD. With V trimmed by 8 bases and J by 8 bases, 9 bases remained unmatched. The CDR3 loop spans 14 amino acids.

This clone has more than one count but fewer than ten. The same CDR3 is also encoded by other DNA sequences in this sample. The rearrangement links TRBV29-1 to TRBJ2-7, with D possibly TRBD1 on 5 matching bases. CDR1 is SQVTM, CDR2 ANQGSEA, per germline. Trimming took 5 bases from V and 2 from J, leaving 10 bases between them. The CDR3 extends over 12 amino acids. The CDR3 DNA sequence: TGCAGCGTTAGAGACAGTCCCTACGAGCAGTACTTC. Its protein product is CSVRDSPYEQYF.

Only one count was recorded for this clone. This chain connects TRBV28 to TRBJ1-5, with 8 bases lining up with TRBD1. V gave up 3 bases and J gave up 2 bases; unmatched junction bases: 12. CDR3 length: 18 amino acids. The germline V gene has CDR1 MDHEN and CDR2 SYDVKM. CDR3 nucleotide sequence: TGTGCCAGCAGTTTCTACCAAGGACAGGGAAGCGGCAATCAGCCCCAGCATTTT. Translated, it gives CASSFYQGQGSGNQPQHF.

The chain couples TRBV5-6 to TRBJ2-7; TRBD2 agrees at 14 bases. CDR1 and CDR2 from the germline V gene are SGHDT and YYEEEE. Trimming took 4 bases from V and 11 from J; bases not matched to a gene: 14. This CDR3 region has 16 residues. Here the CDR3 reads CASSTPIPGLAGVEYF. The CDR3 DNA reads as TGTGCCAGCAGCACCCCGATACCGGGACTAGCGGGGGTAGAGTACTTC.

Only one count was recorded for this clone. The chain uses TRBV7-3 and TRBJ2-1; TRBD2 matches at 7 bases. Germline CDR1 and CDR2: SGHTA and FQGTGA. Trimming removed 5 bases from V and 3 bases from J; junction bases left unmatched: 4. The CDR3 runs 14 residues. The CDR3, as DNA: TGTGCCAGCAGCCGGGACTACCGCTACAATGAGCAGTTCTTC. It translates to CASSRDYRYNEQFF.

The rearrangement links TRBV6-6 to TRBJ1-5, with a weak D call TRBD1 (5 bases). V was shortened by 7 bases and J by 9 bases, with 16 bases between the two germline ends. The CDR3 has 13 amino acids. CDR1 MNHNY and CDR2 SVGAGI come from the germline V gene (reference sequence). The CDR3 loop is CASTPREGGPQHF. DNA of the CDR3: TGTGCCAGCACCCCCAGGGAGGGAGGGCCCCAGCATTTT.

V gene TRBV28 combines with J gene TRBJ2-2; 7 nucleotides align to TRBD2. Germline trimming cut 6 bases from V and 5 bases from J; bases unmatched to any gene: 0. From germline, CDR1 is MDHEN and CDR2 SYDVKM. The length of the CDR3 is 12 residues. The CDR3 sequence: CASRGGTGELFF. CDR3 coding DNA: TGTGCCAGCAGGGGGGGGACCGGGGAGCTGTTTTTT.

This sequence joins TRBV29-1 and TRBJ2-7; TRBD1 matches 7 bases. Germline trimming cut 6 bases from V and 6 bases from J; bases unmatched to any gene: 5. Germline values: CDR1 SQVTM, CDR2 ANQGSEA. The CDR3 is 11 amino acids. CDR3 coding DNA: TGCAGCGTATCCTACAGGGGCGAGCAGTACTTC. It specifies CSVSYRGEQYF.

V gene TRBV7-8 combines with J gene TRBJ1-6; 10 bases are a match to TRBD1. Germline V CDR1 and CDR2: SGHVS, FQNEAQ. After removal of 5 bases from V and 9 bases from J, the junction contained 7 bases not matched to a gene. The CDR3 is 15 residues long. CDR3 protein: CASSPRTGGSSPLHF. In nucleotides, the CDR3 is TGTGCCAGCAGCCCGCGGACAGGGGGAAGTTCACCCCTCCACTTT.

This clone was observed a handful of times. CDR3 bases: TGTGCCAGCAGTTTCTCCGGCGGGGACCCAGATACGCAGTATTTT. Translating gives CASSFSGGDPDTQYF. This chain connects TRBV7-6 to TRBJ2-3, with a possible D match to TRBD2 (6 bases). Germline loops: CDR1 SGHVS, CDR2 FNYEAQ. The V gene lost 6 bases and the J gene lost 4 bases, with 17 bases spanning the gap. The CDR3 runs to 15 residues.

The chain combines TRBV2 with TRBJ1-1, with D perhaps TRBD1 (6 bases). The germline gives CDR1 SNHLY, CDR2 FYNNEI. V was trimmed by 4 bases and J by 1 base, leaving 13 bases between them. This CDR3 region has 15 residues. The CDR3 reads CASSGPGGPNTEAFF. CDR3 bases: TGTGCCAGCAGTGGCCCGGGGGGCCCGAACACTGAAGCTTTCTTT.

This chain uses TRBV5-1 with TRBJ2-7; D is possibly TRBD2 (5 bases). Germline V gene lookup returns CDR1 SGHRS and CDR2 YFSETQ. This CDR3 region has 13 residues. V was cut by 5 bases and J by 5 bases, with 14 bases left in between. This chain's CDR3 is CASRPVGDNEQYF. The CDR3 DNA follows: TGCGCCAGCAGACCGGTCGGGGATAACGAGCAGTACTTC.

The CDR3 sequence is CASSQLPGVNTEAFF. The CDR3 bases are TGCGCCAGCAGCCAGCTCCCTGGAGTGAACACTGAAGCTTTCTTT. The chain recombines TRBV4-1 with TRBJ1-1; D uncertain. In germline, CDR1 is MGHRA, CDR2 YSYEKL. This CDR3 region has 15 residues. The V end lost 3 bases, the J end lost 0 bases, and 11 bases lay between the germline ends.

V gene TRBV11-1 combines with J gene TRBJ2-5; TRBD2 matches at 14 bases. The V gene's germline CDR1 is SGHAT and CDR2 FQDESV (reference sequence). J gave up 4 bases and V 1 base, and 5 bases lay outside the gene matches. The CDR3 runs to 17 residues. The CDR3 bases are TGTGCCAGCAGCTTAGGGACTAGCGGGGGGTTTGGAGAGACCCAGTACTTC. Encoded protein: CASSLGTSGGFGETQYF.

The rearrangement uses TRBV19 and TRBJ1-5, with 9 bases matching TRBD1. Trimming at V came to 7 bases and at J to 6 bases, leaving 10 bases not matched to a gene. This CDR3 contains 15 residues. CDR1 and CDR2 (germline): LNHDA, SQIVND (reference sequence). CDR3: CASKVTGGSRQPQHF. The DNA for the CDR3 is TGTGCCAGTAAGGTGACAGGGGGAAGTCGTCAGCCCCAGCATTTT.

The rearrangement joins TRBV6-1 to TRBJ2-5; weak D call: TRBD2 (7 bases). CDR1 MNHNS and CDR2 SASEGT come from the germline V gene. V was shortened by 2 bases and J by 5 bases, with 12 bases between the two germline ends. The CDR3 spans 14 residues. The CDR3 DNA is TGTGCCAGCAGTGAATGGCGGGGGCGGGAGACCCAGTACTTC. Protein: CASSEWRGRETQYF.

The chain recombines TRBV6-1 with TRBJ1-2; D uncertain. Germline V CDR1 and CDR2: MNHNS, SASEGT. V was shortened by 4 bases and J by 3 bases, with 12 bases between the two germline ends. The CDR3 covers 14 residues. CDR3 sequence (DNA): TGTGCCAGCAGTGGGCCTCGGGGAGACTATGGCTACACCTTC. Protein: CASSGPRGDYGYTF.

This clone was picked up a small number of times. CDR3: CASRSGGSRYNEQFF. CDR3 nucleotide sequence: TGTGCCAGCAGAAGCGGGGGGTCAAGGTACAATGAGCAGTTCTTC. The chain joins TRBV7-6 to TRBJ2-1; 9 positions agree with TRBD2. Germline values: CDR1 SGHVS, CDR2 FNYEAQ. J gave up 4 bases and V 6 bases, and 7 bases lay outside the gene matches. The CDR3 totals 15 residues.

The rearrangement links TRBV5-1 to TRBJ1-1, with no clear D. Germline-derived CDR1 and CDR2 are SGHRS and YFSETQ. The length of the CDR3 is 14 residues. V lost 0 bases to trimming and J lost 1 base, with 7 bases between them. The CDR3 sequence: CASSLGRWNTEAFF. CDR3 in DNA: TGCGCCAGCAGCTTGGGCAGGTGGAACACTGAAGCTTTCTTT.

Written as DNA, the CDR3 is TGCAGCGCCTATCAAGAGACCCAGTACTTC. Translating it yields CSAYQETQYF. This chain uses TRBV29-1 with TRBJ2-5; D unclear. This CDR3 has 10 residues. V was pared by 7 bases and J by 2 bases, with 5 bases between. Germline CDR1 is SQVTM and CDR2 is ANQGSEA.

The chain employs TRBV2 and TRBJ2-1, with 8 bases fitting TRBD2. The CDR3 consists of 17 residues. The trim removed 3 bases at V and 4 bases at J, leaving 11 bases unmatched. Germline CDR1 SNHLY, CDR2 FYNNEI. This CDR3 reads CASSDPIAGTLYNEQFF. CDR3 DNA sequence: TGTGCCAGCAGTGATCCGATAGCGGGGACCTTATACAATGAGCAGTTCTTC.

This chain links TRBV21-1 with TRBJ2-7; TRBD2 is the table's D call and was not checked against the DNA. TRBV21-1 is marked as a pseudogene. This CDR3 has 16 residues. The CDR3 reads CASRTSERPRPDEQYF. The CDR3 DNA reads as TGTGCCAGTAGGACTAGCGAGAGGCCCCGTCCTGACGAGCAGTACTTC.

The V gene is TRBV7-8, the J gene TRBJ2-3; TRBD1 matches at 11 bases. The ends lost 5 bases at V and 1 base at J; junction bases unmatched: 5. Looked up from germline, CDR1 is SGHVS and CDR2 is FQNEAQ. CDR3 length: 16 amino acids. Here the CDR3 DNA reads TGTGCCAGCAGCCTCCGGACAGGGGGCCGCACAGATACGCAGTATTTT. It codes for CASSLRTGGRTDTQYF. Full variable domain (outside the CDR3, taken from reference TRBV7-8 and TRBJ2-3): GAGVSQSPRYKVAKRGQDVALRCDPISGHVSLFWYQQALGQGPEFLTYFQNEAQLDKSGLPSDRFFAERPEGSVSTLKIQRTQQEDSAVYLCASSLRTGGRTDTQYFGPGTRLTVL.